The 17 T cell receptor beta chains listed next were all sequenced from one sample in a study of beta chain features in type 1 diabetes (dated by TCRdb to between 2018 and 2020). Overall results and qualifications from the work: In all four CD4+ subsets, TCRB CDR3 length was moderately but significantly shorter in type 1 diabetes patients.

These receptors have no identified antigens. Libraries were prepared through the immunoSEQ multiplex PCR assay. The High Capacity cDNA Reverse Transcription Kit was used to reverse transcribe all of the isolated RNA, meaning that expressed TCRB transcripts were what got sequenced. TCRdb limited this immuneACCESS table to in-frame rearrangements with V and J called. A share of clones is missing; checked studies link under half to unresolved V genes, and the rest is unexplained. The sample table lists nearly 350,000 clones, around 9% of them with a count of one. The ten largest clones add up to 1% of the sample. Sequenced material: central memory CD4+ T cells from blood. Receptors originate from a man younger than 45 with type 1 diabetes.

This rearrangement joins TRBV7-2 to TRBJ2-6; D gene ambiguous. Trimming removed 6 bases at V and 0 bases at J, with 9 bases between. The CDR3 covers 15 residues. Germline CDR1 SGHTA, CDR2 FQGNSA. The CDR3: CASSKGPSGANVLTF. The CDR3 DNA follows: TGTGCCAGCAGTAAAGGGCCCTCTGGGGCCAACGTCCTGACTTTC.

The chain carries TRBV27 and TRBJ1-5, with D unclear. The CDR3 has 13 residues. CDR1 and CDR2 from the germline V gene are MNHEY and SMNVEV (reference sequence). Trimming took off 2 bases at V and 5 bases at J, with 7 bases between the two ends. Here the CDR3 DNA reads TGTGCCAGCAGTTTAATGGGATATCAGCCCCAGCATTTT. Translating it yields CASSLMGYQPQHF.

The chain is built from TRBV6-1 and TRBJ1-2, with D perhaps TRBD1 (6 bases). Germline assignment: CDR1 MNHNS and CDR2 SASEGT. This CDR3 spans 12 amino acids. Trimming stripped 7 bases from V and 8 bases from J, with 14 bases between. CDR3 DNA: TGTGCCAGCACCTCGGGGGCGCGAGGCTACACCTTC. It codes for CASTSGARGYTF.

This clone was picked up many times. V is TRBV19 and J is TRBJ1-2; TRBD1 might be the D (6 bases). Trimming shortened V by 5 bases and J by 2 bases, and 15 bases separated the two germline ends. This CDR3 is built from 15 residues. Per germline, CDR1 LNHDA and CDR2 SQIVND (reference sequence). CDR3 loop: CASSVTGFSNYGYTF. In DNA form, the CDR3 reads TGTGCCAGTAGTGTAACAGGGTTCTCGAACTATGGCTACACCTTC.

Many counts were recorded for this clone. The chain couples TRBV7-9 to TRBJ1-6; no clear D. Deletions cut 3 bases from V and 0 bases from J, with 9 bases between. The germline CDR1 and CDR2 sequences are SEHNR and FQNEAQ (reference sequence). This CDR3 has 16 residues. CDR3 nucleotide sequence: TGTGCCAGCAGCTTTGGATCAAGCTCCTATAATTCACCCCTCCACTTT. Translated, it gives CASSFGSSSYNSPLHF.

The chain is built from TRBV9 and TRBJ1-2; a possible D gene is TRBD1 (6 bases). Looked up from germline, CDR1 is SGDLS and CDR2 is YYNGEE. The V end was cut by 3 bases, the J end by 2 bases, with 14 bases between. The CDR3 covers 15 residues. Here the CDR3 DNA reads TGTGCCAGCAGCGCGACCAGGACAGCAAACTATGGCTACACCTTC. Its protein product is CASSATRTANYGYTF.

This clone was counted only a few times. The V call is TRBV5-4, the J call TRBJ2-1; D uncertain. CDR3 length: 15 residues. The V gene lost 0 bases and the J gene lost 7 bases, with 14 bases spanning the gap. Germline V gene lookup returns CDR1 SGHNT and CDR2 YYREEE (reference sequence). Here the CDR3 reads CASSLELQNLNEQFF. In nucleotides, the CDR3 is TGTGCCAGCAGCTTGGAACTCCAGAATCTAAATGAGCAGTTCTTC.

The genes are TRBV7-9 and TRBJ2-1; a possible D gene is TRBD2 (6 bases). V was cut by 1 base and J by 6 bases, with 10 bases left in between. Germline CDR1 is SEHNR and CDR2 is FQNEAQ (reference sequence). The CDR3 extends over 14 amino acids. The CDR3 region has the DNA TGTGCCAGCAGCTTAGGGGGGGAGGTCAATGAGCAGTTCTTC. This translates into CASSLGGEVNEQFF.

This clone showed up just a few times. The rearrangement uses TRBV28 and TRBJ1-5; the D is unclear. CDR3 length: 13 amino acids. Trimming took 4 bases from V and 3 from J, leaving 7 bases between them. Per the germline V gene, CDR1 is MDHEN and CDR2 is SYDVKM. CDR3 sequence reads: CASSSQFNQPQHF. In nucleotides, the CDR3 is TGTGCCAGCAGTTCGCAGTTCAATCAGCCCCAGCATTTT.

This chain links TRBV28 with TRBJ2-7; 9 bases align to TRBD1. The CDR3 has 15 residues. Losses at the gene ends were 5 bases for V and 5 bases for J; bases not matched to a gene: 10. Looked up from germline, CDR1 is MDHEN and CDR2 is SYDVKM. This chain's CDR3 is CASSGSGTGSHEQYF. Written as DNA, the CDR3 is TGTGCCAGCAGTGGGTCCGGGACAGGGTCCCACGAGCAGTACTTC.

This clone was found a few times. This sequence joins TRBV14 and TRBJ2-7; D gene ambiguous. This CDR3 comprises 16 residues. V was clipped by 2 bases and J by 3 bases, with 17 bases between them. Germline V CDR1 and CDR2: SGHDN, FVKESK. CDR3 sequence: CASSQSAASLYYEQYF. The CDR3 DNA reads TGTGCCAGCAGCCAAAGTGCGGCCTCCCTCTACTACGAGCAGTACTTC.

This clone occurred a few times. This chain links TRBV29-1 with TRBJ2-1, with D unresolved. The V gene's germline CDR1 is SQVTM and CDR2 ANQGSEA. The CDR3 is 16 residues long. Trimming shortened V by 6 bases and J by 0 bases, and 18 bases separated the two germline ends. The CDR3 loop reads CSVRSQEKSSYNEQFF. In DNA form, the CDR3 reads TGCAGCGTGCGTAGTCAGGAGAAGAGCTCCTACAATGAGCAGTTCTTC.

The gene calls are TRBV12-2 and TRBJ2-5; the table names TRBD2, a call not compared with the DNA. TRBV12-2 is recorded as a pseudogene. This CDR3 is 14 amino acids long. The CDR3 spells CASRLARRVETQYF. For the CDR3, the DNA is TGTGCAAGTCGCTTAGCCAGGAGGGTGGAGACCCAGTACTTC.

The chain couples TRBV27 to TRBJ2-7; D call uncertain. The CDR3 contains 13 residues. Germline V lookup: CDR1 MNHEY, CDR2 SMNVEV (reference sequence). V lost 6 bases to trimming and J lost 6 bases, with 15 bases between them. CDR3 loop: CASRGDGVGEQYF. CDR3 coding DNA: TGTGCCAGCAGAGGCGATGGGGTAGGCGAGCAGTACTTC.

In this sample, this clone turned up a few times. This rearrangement joins TRBV11-3 to TRBJ2-2, with 10 bases aligning to TRBD1. CDR1 and CDR2 (germline): SGHNT, YENEEA. The CDR3 spans 15 residues. V gave up 5 bases and J gave up 7 bases; unmatched junction bases: 7. CDR3 coding DNA: TGTGCCAGCAGCCCTCAGACAGGGGGCGGCGGGGAGCTGTTTTTT. Its translation: CASSPQTGGGGELFF.

The J gene is TRBJ2-7, the V gene TRBV23-1, with D perhaps matching TRBD1 (6 bases). TRBV23-1 is classed as an ORF, of uncertain function. This CDR3 comprises 15 residues. Deletions cut 4 bases from V and 0 bases from J, with 13 bases between. The CDR3 spells CASSRFSGVSYEQYF. CDR3 in DNA: TGCGCCAGCAGTCGCTTCTCAGGGGTCTCCTACGAGCAGTACTTC.

Turning to this clone: An end of the junction differs from the germline gene, which may be a read error. The V and J genes are TRBV7-7 and TRBJ2-1; 12 positions match TRBD2. Germline V gene lookup returns CDR1 SSHAT and CDR2 FNYEAQ (reference sequence). The CDR3 spans 15 residues. In nucleotides, the CDR3 is TGTGCTAGCAGCGCTCTAGCGGGGGGGACAACTGAGCAGTTCTTC. Its translation is CASSALAGGTTEQFF.